The clone carrying this T cell receptor (beta chain) came up once. The data derive from a study of control samples from healthy donors and cancer patients. This CDR3 contains 15 residues. With 8 bases clipped from V and 4 bases from J, the junction kept 8 bases outside the gene matches. Germline V gives CDR1 KGHSH, CDR2 LQKENI. Sequencing was performed with immunoSEQ multiplex PCR; in TCRdb, only in-frame clones are kept and a portion is missing. Found here are approximately 110,000 clones, approximately 90% of them singletons; the top ten hold roughly 4%. The chain carries TRBV18 and TRBJ2-3; 11 bases map to TRBD2. The source of this sequence is a human donor in good health. The donor label of this sample is uncertain. Sequenced sample: blood. This CDR3 reads CASRPPGLAADTQYF. The CDR3 bases are TGTGCCAGCCGTCCACCGGGACTAGCGGCAGATACGCAGTATTTT.